Listed here are 31 T cell receptor beta chains from one sample, sequenced in a study of identical twins. TCRdb fed the 5' RACE reads into MiXCR, producing one record per CDR3 protein. The data show 550,000 to 800,000 distinct CDR3 sequences, less than 9% seen once. The sample was also reused in another study, on yellow fever vaccine responses in identical twins.

Source material: PBMCs. The source of these receptors is a woman aged 18-30 years in good health.

This clonotype showed up just a few times. This chain's CDR3 is CASSYSVAPEKLFF. Written as DNA, the CDR3 is TGTGCCAGCAGTTACTCGGTTGCCCCCGAAAAACTGTTTTTT. V and J are TRBV6-5 and TRBJ1-4, with D unresolved. Germline V gene lookup returns CDR1 MNHEY and CDR2 SVGAGI. This CDR3 region has 14 residues. Trimming took off 0 bases at V and 8 bases at J, with 10 bases between the two ends.

The J gene is TRBJ2-5, the V gene TRBV7-9; possibly TRBD1 or TRBD2 for D (7 bases each). The CDR3 is 16 residues long. The germline V and J ends were trimmed by 4 bases and 1 base, with 16 bases remaining between them. Per the germline V gene, CDR1 is SEHNR and CDR2 is FQNEAQ (reference sequence). For the CDR3, the DNA is TGTGCCAGCAGCTCCCAGGGGGGGCACATCCAAGAGACCCAGTACTTC. Translating gives CASSSQGGHIQETQYF.

This chain connects TRBV6-1 to TRBJ2-7, with 10 bases lining up with TRBD2. From germline, CDR1 is MNHNS and CDR2 SASEGT. The V gene end was trimmed by 7 bases and the J gene end by 7 bases; junction bases not matched to a gene: 16. The CDR3 length is 16 residues. The chain's CDR3 is CASNLPSSGGDLEQYV. In DNA form, the CDR3 reads TGTGCCAGCAACCTCCCCTCTAGCGGGGGAGACCTTGAGCAGTACGTC.

This clonotype was counted between two and nine times. The rearrangement joins TRBV5-5 to TRBJ1-5; D uncertain. CDR1 is SGHKS, CDR2 YYEKEE, per germline (reference sequence). Trimming left V 4 bases short and J 6 bases short, with 14 bases between. The CDR3 extends over 14 amino acids. The CDR3 DNA reads as TGTGCCAGCAGCCGTGGTGGGTCAGGTCAGCCCCAGCATTTT. This sequence encodes CASSRGGSGQPQHF. The full variable domain, rest sourced from reference TRBV5-5 and TRBJ1-5, is DAGVTQSPTHLIKTRGQQVTLRCSPISGHKSVSWYQQVLGQGPQFIFQYYEKEERGRGNFPDRFSARQFPNYSSELNVNALLLGDSALYLCASSRGGSGQPQHFGDGTRLSIL.

The chain joins TRBV4-1 to TRBJ2-5; 7 bases map to TRBD2. After removal of 3 bases from V and 2 bases from J, the junction contained 9 bases not matched to a gene. Germline V gene sequence: CDR1 MGHRA, CDR2 YSYEKL. CDR3 length: 16 residues. The CDR3 loop is CASSQPLGGGQETQYF. CDR3 DNA sequence: TGCGCCAGCAGCCAGCCCCTGGGGGGGGGGCAAGAGACCCAGTACTTC.

This clonotype has a count of ten or more. The chain uses TRBV7-9 and TRBJ2-7; 7 positions match TRBD1. Germline V gene sequence: CDR1 SEHNR, CDR2 FQNEAQ (reference sequence). Trimming cost V 5 bases and J 2 bases; bases outside gene matches: 9. The CDR3 runs 15 residues. The CDR3 loop is CASSRGTVWAYEQYF. CDR3 bases: TGTGCCAGCAGCCGAGGGACAGTTTGGGCCTACGAGCAGTACTTC.

This clonotype came up many times. The gene calls are TRBV5-1 and TRBJ1-2; 7 positions agree with TRBD1. V trimming: 2 bases; J trimming: 3 bases; junction bases outside the gene matches: 1. The germline V gene has CDR1 SGHRS and CDR2 YFSETQ. The CDR3 runs to 13 residues. The CDR3 region is CASSFTGDYGYTF. The CDR3 bases are TGCGCCAGCAGCTTCACAGGGGACTATGGCTACACCTTC. Using reference TRBV5-1 and TRBJ1-2 for the parts outside the CDR3, the full variable domain is KAGVTQTPRYLIKTRGQQVTLSCSPISGHRSVSWYQQTPGQGLQFLFEYFSETQRNKGNFPGRFSGRQFSNSRSEMNVSTLELGDSALYLCASSFTGDYGYTFGSGTRLTVV.

V gene TRBV20-1 combines with J gene TRBJ2-1, with D possibly being TRBD2 (6 bases). Germline lookup yields CDR1 DFQATT and CDR2 SNEGSKA (reference sequence). With 0 bases removed from V and 7 bases from J, the gap between germline ends came to 13 bases. The length of the CDR3 is 14 residues. The CDR3 sequence is CSARDPAGKNEQFF. CDR3 DNA sequence: TGCAGTGCTAGAGACCCCGCGGGGAAAAATGAGCAGTTCTTC.

The rearrangement links TRBV20-1 to TRBJ2-7; D call uncertain. CDR1 DFQATT and CDR2 SNEGSKA come from the germline V gene (reference sequence). The CDR3 extends over 12 amino acids. Trimming removed 3 bases at V and 4 bases at J, with 10 bases between. The CDR3 region is CSASDADYEQYV. For the CDR3, the DNA is TGCAGTGCTAGTGACGCGGATTACGAGCAGTACGTC.

This clonotype has a handful of counts. The chain uses TRBV5-4 and TRBJ2-7; D is ambiguous. There are 13 residues in the CDR3. V lost 0 bases to trimming and J lost 2 bases, with 6 bases between them. The germline gives CDR1 SGHNT, CDR2 YYREEE (reference sequence). CDR3 in amino acids: CASSLDETYEQYF. The CDR3 DNA is TGTGCCAGCAGCTTGGACGAAACCTACGAGCAGTACTTC.

This chain joins TRBV7-9 and TRBJ2-3; D not resolved. Per germline, CDR1 SEHNR and CDR2 FQNEAQ (reference sequence). V was shortened by 1 base and J by 11 bases, with 10 bases between the two germline ends. The CDR3 length is 12 residues. Here the CDR3 reads CASSLEGIGQYF. The CDR3 DNA follows: TGTGCCAGCAGCTTAGAAGGGATTGGGCAGTATTTT.

The V and J genes are TRBV6-4 and TRBJ2-1; TRBD2 might be the D (6 bases). Germline V CDR1 and CDR2: MRHNA, SNTAGT. CDR3 length: 13 residues. V lost 1 base, J lost 9 bases, and 10 bases lay in between. The CDR3: CASSDWAGFEQFF. The CDR3 nucleotides read TGTGCCAGCAGTGACTGGGCGGGGTTTGAGCAGTTCTTC.

The V gene is TRBV20-1, the J gene TRBJ2-6; D not certain. The CDR3 runs to 17 residues. Germline V gene lookup returns CDR1 DFQATT and CDR2 SNEGSKA (reference sequence). Trimming removed 1 base from V and 0 bases from J, with 13 bases in between. The CDR3 is CSARVGSQSSGANVLTF. CDR3 coding DNA: TGCAGTGCTAGAGTAGGGTCTCAGAGCTCTGGGGCCAACGTCCTGACTTTC.

The DNA of the CDR3 is TGTGCCACCAGTGATTTGCAGGGAGAGACCCAGTACTTC. Protein: CATSDLQGETQYF. V gene TRBV24-1 combines with J gene TRBJ2-5, with TRBD1 as a possible D gene (5 bases). This CDR3 region has 13 residues. CDR1 is KGHDR and CDR2 is SFDVKD in the germline V gene. Trimming left V 0 bases short and J 4 bases short, with 5 bases between.

The V gene is TRBV12-3 or TRBV12-4, the J gene TRBJ2-6; TRBD1 matches 9 bases. This CDR3 comprises 19 residues. Trimming took 10 bases from V and 1 from J; bases not matched to a gene: 17. CDR3 bases: TGTGCCATCTGTTCCCGGACAGGGGACCCTTTGTCTGGGGCCAACGTCCTGACTTTC. Its translation is CAICSRTGDPLSGANVLTF.

In this sample, this clonotype turned up many times. The chain couples TRBV20-1 to TRBJ2-7; D tentatively fits TRBD1 or TRBD2 (5 bases each). The CDR3 loop spans 14 amino acids. The germline V gene encodes CDR1 DFQATT and CDR2 SNEGSKA (reference sequence). The V end was cut by 6 bases, the J end by 0 bases, with 15 bases between. The CDR3 bases are TGCAGTGCACTCATTCCGGGGCTCTCCTACGAGCAGTACTTC. Translating it yields CSALIPGLSYEQYF.

This clonotype has just a few counts. The V call is TRBV5-1, the J call TRBJ2-3; 7 nucleotides match TRBD1. This CDR3 comprises 17 residues. The V gene's germline CDR1 is SGHRS and CDR2 YFSETQ. V gave up 7 bases and J gave up 6 bases; unmatched junction bases: 20. CDR3 amino acids: CASRATEGAGRVDTQYF. The CDR3 DNA sequence: TGCGCCAGCCGGGCTACAGAGGGGGCAGGGAGAGTGGATACGCAGTATTTT.

The V gene is TRBV29-1, the J gene TRBJ1-2; no reliable D call. There are 12 residues in the CDR3. V was clipped by 3 bases and J by 5 bases, with 10 bases between them. Germline assignment: CDR1 SQVTM and CDR2 ANQGSEA. This CDR3 reads CSVEIVDYGYTF. In DNA, the CDR3 is TGCAGCGTTGAGATCGTGGATTATGGCTACACCTTC.

This clonotype was counted at least ten times. The chain employs TRBV7-6 and TRBJ2-7; 10 nucleotides agree with TRBD1. The germline V gene encodes CDR1 SGHVS and CDR2 FNYEAQ. V shed 5 bases and J 5 bases; nucleotides not matched to a gene: 6. The CDR3 contains 14 residues. Here the CDR3 reads CASSPGTGVHEQYF. CDR3 coding DNA: TGTGCCAGCAGCCCCGGGACAGGGGTCCACGAGCAGTACTTC.

The chain joins TRBV5-1 to TRBJ2-7; TRBD2 matches 10 bases. This CDR3 has 18 amino acids. J gave up 7 bases and V 7 bases, and 23 bases lay outside the gene matches. Germline V gene sequence: CDR1 SGHRS, CDR2 YFSETQ. CDR3 coding DNA: TGCGCCAGCCGGACTGGAGCGGGAGGGCGGGCCCCGGTTGAGGAGCAGTACTTC. Protein: CASRTGAGGRAPVEEQYF.

This clonotype was detected many times. The chain recombines TRBV10-2 with TRBJ1-6; tentatively, D is TRBD1 (6 bases). Germline V CDR1 and CDR2: WSHSY, SAAADI. V gave up 4 bases and J gave up 7 bases, with 11 bases separating them. The CDR3 spans 14 residues. This chain's CDR3 is CASSVAGANSPLHF. In nucleotides, the CDR3 is TGCGCCAGCAGTGTCGCAGGGGCCAATTCACCCCTCCACTTT.

This clonotype was recorded many times. Here the CDR3 reads CASSLARPREETQYF. In nucleotides, the CDR3 is TGCGCCAGCAGCTTGGCCCGGCCAAGGGAAGAGACCCAGTACTTC. The chain is built from TRBV5-1 and TRBJ2-5, with D uncertain. V dropped 0 bases and J dropped 3 bases, with 12 bases sitting between them. The CDR3 loop spans 15 amino acids. Looked up from germline, CDR1 is SGHRS and CDR2 is YFSETQ. The entire variable domain, with the rest obtained from reference TRBV5-1 and TRBJ2-5, is as follows: KAGVTQTPRYLIKTRGQQVTLSCSPISGHRSVSWYQQTPGQGLQFLFEYFSETQRNKGNFPGRFSGRQFSNSRSEMNVSTLELGDSALYLCASSLARPREETQYFGPGTRLLVL.

The chain uses TRBV6-1 and TRBJ1-2; D is perhaps TRBD1 (5 bases). The V and J ends lost 7 bases and 7 bases respectively, with 16 bases between them. Looked up from germline, CDR1 is MNHNS and CDR2 is SASEGT. The CDR3 has 13 amino acids. DNA for the CDR3: TGTGCCAGCAAGGGACCGACCCCCAGTGGCTACACCTTC. Its translation is CASKGPTPSGYTF.

In its sample, this clonotype was seen a few times. The genes are TRBV27 and TRBJ1-5; TRBD1 aligns across 10 bases. Per the germline V gene, CDR1 is MNHEY and CDR2 is SMNVEV (reference sequence). Germline trimming cut 0 bases from V and 6 bases from J; bases unmatched to any gene: 11. This CDR3 region has 18 residues. The DNA of the CDR3 is TGTGCCAGCAGTTTATCTGCGGGGGACAGGGGCATAGTTCAGCCCCAGCATTTT. It translates to CASSLSAGDRGIVQPQHF.

The chain combines TRBV5-1 with TRBJ1-2; tentatively, D is TRBD1 (5 bases). Trimming removed 0 bases at V and 4 bases at J, with 10 bases between. The CDR3 has 14 amino acids. Germline CDR1 and CDR2: SGHRS and YFSETQ. CDR3 bases: TGCGCCAGCAGCTTGGAAGGGGACGGCTATGGCTACACCTTC. Amino acid sequence: CASSLEGDGYGYTF.

This clonotype was observed a few times. The V gene is TRBV3-1, the J gene TRBJ2-7; 8 nucleotides align to TRBD1. The germline CDR1 and CDR2 sequences are LGHDT and YNNKEL (reference sequence). The CDR3 runs 15 residues. V lost 4 bases and J lost 3; bases outside the gene matches: 8. CDR3 protein: CASSRPGTGFYEQYF. The CDR3 nucleotides are TGTGCCAGCAGCCGTCCCGGGACAGGCTTCTACGAGCAGTACTTC.

This clonotype was picked up many times. CDR3: CSAPTPTDNYGYTF. In nucleotides, the CDR3 is TGCAGTGCCCCTACCCCGACAGATAACTATGGCTACACCTTC. This rearrangement joins TRBV20-1 to TRBJ1-2, with D tentatively TRBD1 (5 bases). Trimming removed 6 bases from V and 1 base from J, with 15 bases in between. CDR3 length: 14 amino acids. CDR1 is DFQATT, CDR2 SNEGSKA, per germline (reference sequence).

The rearrangement joins TRBV9 to TRBJ2-3; no clear D gene. This CDR3 comprises 15 residues. CDR1 is SGDLS and CDR2 is YYNGEE in the germline V gene. V was clipped by 5 bases and J by 0 bases, with 13 bases between them. CDR3 nucleotides: TGTGCCAGCAGTCCCCCCGGGCCAAGCACAGATACGCAGTATTTT. It specifies CASSPPGPSTDTQYF.

The V gene is TRBV7-2, the J gene TRBJ2-3, with D unresolved. Germline V gives CDR1 SGHTA, CDR2 FQGNSA. The CDR3 loop spans 13 amino acids. Trimming stripped 4 bases from V and 8 bases from J, with 13 bases between. CDR3 protein: CASSSDILSTQYF. In DNA form, the CDR3 reads TGTGCCAGCAGCTCCGATATCCTCTCTACGCAGTATTTT.

J is TRBJ2-3 and V is TRBV29-1, with D uncertain. This CDR3 contains 15 residues. Germline CDR1 SQVTM, CDR2 ANQGSEA. The V end was cut by 1 base, the J end by 0 bases, with 11 bases between. Here the CDR3 DNA reads TGCAGCGTTGAAGGTACCGCGCCTAGCACAGATACGCAGTATTTT. Translated, it gives CSVEGTAPSTDTQYF.

There are many counts of this clonotype. The chain recombines TRBV20-1 with TRBJ2-3; TRBD1 agrees at 10 bases. This CDR3 contains 15 residues. The V gene end was trimmed by 6 bases and the J gene end by 2 bases; junction bases not matched to a gene: 8. CDR1 and CDR2 from the germline V gene are DFQATT and SNEGSKA (reference sequence). Written as DNA, the CDR3 is TGCAGTGCAAGCCCGGGACAGGGGTACACAGATACGCAGTATTTT. Translation gives CSASPGQGYTDTQYF.